What follows are 25 T cell receptor beta chains derived from one specimen sequenced in a study of Ad26.COV2.S vaccination and SARS-CoV-2 variants (dated by TCRdb to about 2021). Library generation was performed with the immunoSEQ multiplex PCR assay. The clones in this table, taken by TCRdb from immuneACCESS, are in-frame only. Not every clone is retained; where verified, under half of the shortfall comes from an unresolved V gene, and the cause of the rest is unknown. This sample gives approximately 400,000 clones in total; just over 90% of them show up just once. Jointly, the top ten make up 3.5% to 4.5% of the sample. The meaning of the sample's time point label: individuals recovered from natural SARS-CoV-2 infection. Sequenced material: peripheral blood, taken after recovery from COVID-19. These receptors were collected from a human donor who had recovered from COVID-19.

The chain employs TRBV5-6 and TRBJ2-7; D perhaps matches TRBD1 (6 bases). Between the trimmed V and J ends, which lost 1 base and 4 bases, there was a span of 15 bases. The CDR3 totals 15 residues. Germline CDR1 and CDR2: SGHDT and YYEEEE. CDR3 residues: CASSLLQGGGYEQYF. In DNA form, the CDR3 reads TGTGCCAGCAGCTTGTTACAGGGCGGAGGTTACGAGCAGTACTTC.

The V and J genes are TRBV29-1 and TRBJ1-3; no clear D gene. The CDR3 extends over 12 amino acids. The V gene's germline CDR1 is SQVTM and CDR2 ANQGSEA. V lost 6 bases and J 1 base, leaving 7 bases between the germline ends. The CDR3 region is CSVHGSGNTIYF. CDR3 nucleotide sequence: TGCAGCGTGCACGGGTCTGGAAACACCATATATTTT.

The chain joins TRBV5-1 to TRBJ1-1; perhaps TRBD1 as D (5 bases). The CDR3 is 14 residues long. Germline V lookup: CDR1 SGHRS, CDR2 YFSETQ. The germline V and J ends were trimmed by 5 bases and 11 bases, with 22 bases remaining between them. The CDR3 sequence: CASRGVGSLEAAFF. The DNA of the CDR3 is TGCGCCAGCAGGGGGGTAGGCAGCCTCGAGGCGGCTTTCTTT.

Turning to this clone: The sample has other DNA sequences that encode this CDR3 too. This chain uses TRBV24-1 with TRBJ2-3, with 9 bases aligning to TRBD1. This CDR3 has 15 residues. Trimming removed 2 bases from V and 3 bases from J; junction bases left unmatched: 2. Germline loops: CDR1 KGHDR, CDR2 SFDVKD. Here the CDR3 DNA reads TGTGCCACCAGTGATTCGGGACAGGGAACAGATACGCAGTATTTT. Translating it yields CATSDSGQGTDTQYF.

This rearrangement joins TRBV19 to TRBJ1-3; a possible D gene is TRBD1 (5 bases). The V end was cut by 5 bases, the J end by 3 bases, with 17 bases between. Germline CDR1 reads LNHDA; CDR2 reads SQIVND (reference sequence). CDR3 length: 16 residues. Here the CDR3 reads CASSVDSRRLGNTIYF. Here the CDR3 DNA reads TGTGCCAGTAGTGTCGACAGTAGGAGGCTTGGAAACACCATATATTTT. The full variable domain, rest sourced from reference TRBV19 and TRBJ1-3, is DGGITQSPKYLFRKEGQNVTLSCEQNLNHDAMYWYRQDPGQGLRLIYYSQIVNDFQKGDIAEGYSVSREKKESFPLTVTSAQKNPTAFYLCASSVDSRRLGNTIYFGEGSWLTVV.

The chain is built from TRBV5-1 and TRBJ2-7; 9 bases line up with TRBD1. CDR3 length equals 15 residues. J gave up 5 bases and V 0 bases, and 6 bases lay outside the gene matches. CDR1 is SGHRS, CDR2 YFSETQ, per germline. The CDR3 is CASSLAGTGNHEQYF. As DNA, the CDR3 is TGCGCCAGCAGCTTGGCCGGGACAGGGAACCACGAGCAGTACTTC.

This sequence joins TRBV20-1 and TRBJ2-1, with D perhaps TRBD1 (5 bases). There are 11 residues in the CDR3. Trimming took 0 bases from V and 12 from J, leaving 9 bases between them. CDR1 is DFQATT and CDR2 is SNEGSKA in the germline V gene (reference sequence). This CDR3 reads CSARDKGRQFF. Here the CDR3 DNA reads TGCAGTGCTAGAGATAAGGGGCGGCAGTTCTTC.

The chain couples TRBV19 to TRBJ1-1; TRBD1 might be the D (5 bases). The germline V gene has CDR1 LNHDA and CDR2 SQIVND (reference sequence). The V end lost 3 bases, the J end lost 3 bases, and 11 bases lay between the germline ends. The CDR3 is 14 amino acids. The CDR3 DNA reads as TGTGCCAGTAGTATTCAGGGTACGGACACTGAAGCTTTCTTT. It yields the protein CASSIQGTDTEAFF.

The chain couples TRBV9 to TRBJ2-3; a weak D match, TRBD1 (6 bases). V lost 3 bases to trimming and J lost 3 bases, with 20 bases between them. CDR3 size: 17 residues. The germline gives CDR1 SGDLS, CDR2 YYNGEE. The CDR3 DNA reads as TGTGCCAGCAGCGCCCTCGGGACAACAGCGACTACAGATACGCAGTATTTT. This sequence encodes CASSALGTTATTDTQYF.

The J gene is TRBJ2-7, the V gene TRBV7-2; a weak D match, TRBD2 (5 bases). Trimming cost V 3 bases and J 0 bases, with 12 bases left between them. The germline CDR1 and CDR2 sequences are SGHTA and FQGNSA. This CDR3 spans 15 amino acids. CDR3 amino acids: CASSFLGGPSYEQYF. For the CDR3, the DNA is TGTGCCAGCAGCTTTTTGGGCGGGCCCTCCTACGAGCAGTACTTC.

This rearrangement joins TRBV18 to TRBJ1-1; D call uncertain. Germline assignment: CDR1 KGHSH and CDR2 LQKENI. The CDR3 runs 13 residues. The V and J ends lost 5 bases and 1 base respectively, with 8 bases between them. Here the CDR3 reads CASSKDPNTEAFF. The CDR3 DNA sequence: TGTGCCAGCTCAAAAGACCCGAACACTGAAGCTTTCTTT. Complete variable domain (other parts from reference TRBV18 and TRBJ1-1): NAGVMQNPRHLVRRRGQEARLRCSPMKGHSHVYWYRQLPEEGLKFMVYLQKENIIDESGMPKERFSAEFPKEGPSILRIQQVVRGDSAAYFCASSKDPNTEAFFGQGTRLTVV.

The rearrangement uses TRBV6-4 and TRBJ2-3; 11 bases are a match to TRBD2. Trimming cost V 6 bases and J 3 bases; bases outside gene matches: 8. Germline CDR1 and CDR2: MRHNA and SNTAGT. The CDR3 loop spans 16 amino acids. CDR3 region: CASSTLAGGPTDTQYF. The DNA of the CDR3 is TGTGCCAGCAGCACTCTAGCGGGGGGACCTACAGATACGCAGTATTTT.

The chain carries TRBV5-4 and TRBJ2-3; no firm D call. V lost 3 bases to trimming and J lost 0 bases, with 11 bases between them. This CDR3 region has 15 residues. Germline CDR1 and CDR2: SGHNT and YYREEE (reference sequence). The CDR3 reads CASSSKKDSTDTQYF. The CDR3 coding sequence is TGTGCCAGCAGCTCGAAGAAGGATAGCACAGATACGCAGTATTTT. The full variable domain, in which reference TRBV5-4 and TRBJ2-3 provide the parts outside the CDR3, is ETGVTQSPTHLIKTRGQQVTLRCSSQSGHNTVSWYQQALGQGPQFIFQYYREEENGRGNFPPRFSGLQFPNYSSELNVNALELDDSALYLCASSSKKDSTDTQYFGPGTRLTVL.

This sequence joins TRBV5-4 and TRBJ1-2, with 10 nucleotides matching TRBD1. The V segment lost 4 bases and the J segment 5 bases; nucleotides outside the gene matches: 8. This CDR3 has 15 residues. Germline CDR1 SGHNT, CDR2 YYREEE (reference sequence). CDR3 region: CASSIPGQGRYGYTF. The CDR3 region has the DNA TGTGCCAGCAGCATTCCGGGACAGGGGCGATATGGCTACACCTTC.

This chain uses TRBV2 with TRBJ1-1; D is ambiguous. In germline, CDR1 is SNHLY, CDR2 FYNNEI. The CDR3 runs 12 residues. V was shortened by 10 bases and J by 4 bases, with 13 bases between the two germline ends. The CDR3: CATRKGSTEAFF. CDR3 coding DNA: TGTGCCACCCGGAAAGGAAGCACTGAAGCTTTCTTT.

In its sample, this clone was seen once. This rearrangement joins TRBV4-1 to TRBJ1-2, with D hard to call. The CDR3 totals 13 residues. V was clipped by 4 bases and J by 6 bases, with 12 bases between them. The germline V gene has CDR1 MGHRA and CDR2 YSYEKL. The CDR3 DNA reads TGCGCCAGCAGCCCCGAGTCTGCAGATGGCTACACCTTC. Residues: CASSPESADGYTF.

Written as DNA, the CDR3 is TGTGCCAGCAGTTACTCGACAGGGGACACTGAAGCTTTCTTT. Translated, it gives CASSYSTGDTEAFF. This chain uses TRBV6-5 with TRBJ1-1; 8 bases line up with TRBD1. The trim removed 0 bases at V and 3 bases at J, leaving 0 bases unmatched. The germline V gene encodes CDR1 MNHEY and CDR2 SVGAGI. The CDR3 is 14 residues long.

The chain uses TRBV6-5 and TRBJ2-7, with TRBD1 matching 8 bases. The CDR3 is made up of 15 amino acids. The germline V gene encodes CDR1 MNHEY and CDR2 SVGAGI. V lost 6 bases to trimming and J lost 3 bases; unmatched junction nucleotides: 10. The CDR3 DNA follows: TGTGCCAGCAGATCCTATGGACAGGGAAACTACGAGCAGTACTTC. As protein: CASRSYGQGNYEQYF.

The rearrangement links TRBV3-1 (or the pseudogene TRBV3-2) to TRBJ1-4; the D is unclear. The CDR3 loop spans 13 amino acids. V lost 1 base, J lost 11 bases, and 11 bases lay in between. From germline, CDR1 is LGHDT and CDR2 YNNKEL (reference sequence). CDR3 in amino acids: CASSQVSSGKLFF. CDR3 in DNA: TGTGCCAGCAGCCAAGTTTCTTCGGGGAAACTGTTTTTT.

This chain uses TRBV18 with TRBJ1-1; D remains unclear. CDR3 length: 14 residues. The V gene's germline CDR1 is KGHSH and CDR2 LQKENI. The ends were cut back, 1 base at V and 5 bases at J, with 11 bases in the middle. Here the CDR3 reads CASSPQPSRTEAFF. CDR3 nucleotides: TGTGCCAGCTCACCACAGCCTTCCAGAACTGAAGCTTTCTTT.

CDR3 sequence reads: CASSFGQGYYEQYF. The CDR3 DNA reads as TGTGCCAGCAGCTTTGGACAGGGGTACTACGAGCAGTACTTC. This chain joins TRBV5-5 and TRBJ2-7; TRBD1 aligns across 9 bases. Germline CDR1 SGHKS, CDR2 YYEKEE (reference sequence). V shed 2 bases and J 3 bases; nucleotides not matched to a gene: 3. The length of the CDR3 is 14 residues.

The chain recombines TRBV10-2 with TRBJ1-2; D is unresolved. CDR1 and CDR2 (germline): WSHSY, SAAADI. This CDR3 contains 14 residues. V lost 10 bases and J lost 8, with 23 bases in between. The CDR3 nucleotides read TGCGCCACGACACCGGAGACTTTCAGCGGCGGCTACACCTTC. Its translation: CATTPETFSGGYTF.

The rearrangement links TRBV19 to TRBJ1-1; possibly TRBD1 for D (6 bases). The CDR3 has 14 amino acids. The germline V gene encodes CDR1 LNHDA and CDR2 SQIVND (reference sequence). V lost 7 bases and J 1 base, leaving 13 bases between the germline ends. CDR3 DNA: TGTGCCAGTAATCCCACAGGGAGGAACACTGAAGCTTTCTTT. This gives the protein CASNPTGRNTEAFF.

The sample holds a few counts of this clone. This chain joins TRBV6-5 and TRBJ1-6; D gene uncertain. Germline CDR1 MNHEY, CDR2 SVGAGI. Trimming pared 9 bases from V and 7 bases from J, leaving 10 bases between. This CDR3 comprises 12 residues. CDR3 in amino acids: CASTTPNSPLHF. CDR3 sequence (DNA): TGTGCCAGTACTACCCCGAATTCACCCCTCCACTTT.

This chain links TRBV4-3 with TRBJ2-5, with D possibly being TRBD2 (6 bases). Germline CDR1 LGHNA, CDR2 YSLEER. V lost 4 bases, J lost 5 bases, and 23 bases lay in between. The CDR3 runs to 17 residues. Written as DNA, the CDR3 is TGCGCCAGCAGCCTCCTCCACACCGGGACTTTAGCTGAGACCCAGTACTTC. Its translation is CASSLLHTGTLAETQYF.